This T cell receptor beta chain appears in the sequencing data of a study of patients and donors after allogeneic stem cell transplantation. This clonotype has more than one count but fewer than ten. One entry per CDR3 protein results from TCRdb running MiXCR on the RT-PCR reads. The sample includes about 200,000 distinct CDR3 sequences, over 30% of them seen just once. With 1 base removed from V and 3 bases from J, the gap between germline ends came to 7 bases. CDR3 size: 14 residues. The V gene's germline CDR1 is LGHNA and CDR2 YSLEER. V usage is TRBV4-3 and J usage is TRBJ1-5, with unresolved D. The sequence was collected from a human donor who was either an allogeneic HSCT recipient or a stem cell or donor lymphocyte infusion donor (not recorded which). It is not recorded whose cells these are; they may come from a transplant donor. Source material: blood, either unsorted or a sorted T cell fraction (not recorded which). This chain's CDR3 is CASSQGRDNQPQHF. In DNA form, the CDR3 reads TGCGCCAGCAGCCAAGGGAGGGACAATCAGCCCCAGCATTTT.